Listed below are T cell receptor beta chains from one sample, sequenced in a study of blood T cell repertoires in COVID-19. Method: immunoSEQ multiplex PCR; TCRdb's copy keeps in-frame clones and lacks some. The data hold 150,000 to 200,000 clones, with 84% observed a single time. The sequenced sample was PBMCs or T cells enriched from blood (not recorded which). All receptors derive from a woman between 25 and 40 years old who had been exposed to COVID-19. The CDR3 runs from the conserved cysteine through the conserved F or W. The order of the fields is clone size, V gene, CDR3 length, D gene, J gene, CDR3 protein, CDR3 DNA. D genes are given only for firm matches. The size of a clone is reported for some rows only, either as once, few or many, or as a class for expanded clones.

abundance: -; v_gene: TRBV27; len: 14; d_gene: TRBD1; j_gene: TRBJ1-5; CDR3aa: CASSHRGAGQPQHF; CDR3nt: TGTGCCAGCAGTCACAGGGGCGCGGGTCAGCCCCAGCATTTT
abundance: -; v_gene: TRBV2; len: 14; d_gene: -; j_gene: TRBJ1-2; CDR3aa: CASSPQTYLNGYTF; CDR3nt: TGTGCCAGCAGCCCCCAAACCTACCTGAATGGCTACACCTTC
abundance: -; v_gene: TRBV5-5; len: 15; d_gene: TRBD1; j_gene: TRBJ2-7; CDR3aa: CASSRQGEIYYEQYF; CDR3nt: TGTGCCAGCAGCCGCCAGGGGGAGATATACTACGAGCAGTACTTC
abundance: -; v_gene: TRBV19; len: 14; d_gene: -; j_gene: TRBJ1-2; CDR3aa: CASNRGARDYGYTF; CDR3nt: TGTGCCAGCAATCGGGGAGCGAGGGACTATGGCTACACCTTC
abundance: -; v_gene: TRBV7-9; len: 13; d_gene: -; j_gene: TRBJ1-1; CDR3aa: CASGRVGDTEAFF; CDR3nt: TGTGCCAGCGGCAGAGTCGGAGACACTGAAGCTTTCTTT
abundance: few; v_gene: TRBV27; len: 13; d_gene: TRBD1; j_gene: TRBJ1-2; CDR3aa: CASSYRQGYGYTF; CDR3nt: TGTGCCAGCAGTTATAGACAGGGCTATGGCTACACCTTC
abundance: -; v_gene: TRBV24-1; len: 16; d_gene: -; j_gene: TRBJ1-5; CDR3aa: CATSDPRGVGDQPQHF; CDR3nt: TGTGCCACCAGTGATCCGCGGGGGGTAGGGGATCAGCCCCAGCATTTT
abundance: -; v_gene: TRBV5-8; len: 14; d_gene: TRBD1; j_gene: TRBJ1-1; CDR3aa: CASSPDREFTEAFF; CDR3nt: TGTGCCAGCAGCCCGGACAGGGAATTCACTGAAGCTTTCTTT
abundance: -; v_gene: TRBV19; len: 19; d_gene: -; j_gene: TRBJ2-2; CDR3aa: CASSVMGTPVIGNTGELFF; CDR3nt: TGTGCCAGCTCCGTAATGGGGACACCCGTAATTGGGAACACCGGGGAGCTGTTTTTT
abundance: -; v_gene: TRBV3-1/TRBV3-2; len: 16; d_gene: -; j_gene: TRBJ1-5; CDR3aa: CASSQGAGPFNQPQHF; CDR3nt: TGTGCCAGCAGCCAAGGGGCAGGGCCATTCAATCAGCCCCAGCATTTT
abundance: -; v_gene: TRBV6-2/TRBV6-3; len: 19; d_gene: TRBD1; j_gene: TRBJ2-3; CDR3aa: CASSYSGQSPSSSTDTQYF; CDR3nt: TGTGCCAGCAGTTACTCGGGACAGAGCCCCTCTTCTAGCACAGATACGCAGTATTTT
abundance: -; v_gene: TRBV5-5; len: 11; d_gene: -; j_gene: TRBJ2-7; CDR3aa: CASSLSHEQYF; CDR3nt: TGTGCCAGCAGCTTGAGCCACGAGCAGTACTTC
abundance: -; v_gene: TRBV7-2; len: 15; d_gene: -; j_gene: TRBJ1-5; CDR3aa: CASSLVVSFDQPQHF; CDR3nt: TGTGCCAGCAGCTTAGTAGTTTCCTTTGATCAGCCCCAGCATTTT